A selection of T cell receptor beta chains follows, all from one sample in a study of blood T cells in healthy people across ages. Each CDR3 protein gets one entry after TCRdb re-called the 5' RACE reads with MiXCR. The top ten hold 20% to 30% of the sample, which has around 780,000 distinct CDR3 sequences, 56% seen once. Sample: blood. These receptors were taken from a man aged 40-50 years in good health. Each CDR3 is given with its conserved first and last residue. The order of the fields is V gene, CDR3 protein.

v_gene: TRBV7-9; CDR3aa: CASSWGSTTDTQYF
v_gene: TRBV20-1; CDR3aa: CSARAPPDGANVLTF
v_gene: TRBV3-1; CDR3aa: CASSRGQKDYGYTF
v_gene: TRBV27; CDR3aa: CASSSRESYEQYF
v_gene: TRBV5-1; CDR3aa: CASRANSGANVLTF
v_gene: TRBV28; CDR3aa: CASSLTPGPTETQYF
v_gene: TRBV7-8; CDR3aa: CASSLQSADTQYF
v_gene: TRBV6-2/TRBV6-3; CDR3aa: CASSMGERWALDEQYF
v_gene: TRBV20-1; CDR3aa: CSASIRDKGIGTDTQYF
v_gene: TRBV28; CDR3aa: CASSSRQGASTDTQYF
v_gene: TRBV9; CDR3aa: CASSVDRGYTEAFF
v_gene: TRBV7-2; CDR3aa: CASSFTKARETQYF
v_gene: TRBV7-2; CDR3aa: CASSPRAGVWNQPQHF
v_gene: TRBV7-7; CDR3aa: CASSLHSGRVQETQYF
v_gene: TRBV6-5; CDR3aa: CASSYEGLAGGITYEQYF
v_gene: TRBV19; CDR3aa: CASNPTGTSGKSGNEQFF
v_gene: TRBV25-1; CDR3aa: CASSLIGGEGYTF
v_gene: TRBV6-5; CDR3aa: CASSPLGSARTYEQYF
v_gene: TRBV20-1; CDR3aa: CSARDPDRFRADTQYF
v_gene: TRBV20-1; CDR3aa: CSARDRFYEQYF
v_gene: TRBV5-1; CDR3aa: CASSFGLAGGSSYEQYF
v_gene: TRBV20-1; CDR3aa: CSASRGASRGVISTDTQYF
v_gene: TRBV27; CDR3aa: CATSSSGRGPYEQYF
v_gene: TRBV4-3; CDR3aa: CASSQGWTAASGANVLTF
v_gene: TRBV9; CDR3aa: CASSGDRGYSSSYNEQFF
v_gene: TRBV9; CDR3aa: CASSPSDQDTQYF
v_gene: TRBV15; CDR3aa: CATSRKGLAGLETQYF
v_gene: TRBV11-2; CDR3aa: CASSPAGTSNQPQHF
v_gene: TRBV25-1; CDR3aa: CASRGPLYNEQFF
v_gene: TRBV10-3; CDR3aa: CAISESASGAKNIQYF
v_gene: TRBV7-2; CDR3aa: CASSPRASFSDTQYF
v_gene: TRBV6-2/TRBV6-3; CDR3aa: CASRTGLFTDTQYF
v_gene: TRBV20-1; CDR3aa: CSLQSSGTGTHEQYF
v_gene: TRBV10-3; CDR3aa: CAITDRARETQYF
v_gene: TRBV28; CDR3aa: CASRTGTGPYEQYF